These 20 T cell receptor beta chains were all obtained from the same sample, sequenced in a study of shared clonotypes between healthy human individuals. The assay was immunoSEQ multiplex PCR, and TCRdb's table has in-frame clones only and misses some. The sample contains 2,500,000 or so clones, around nine tenths of which appear only once. Sequences were obtained from naive CD4+ T cells sorted from blood. The subset is: CD45RA+ positively selected. All receptors derive from a man between 18 and 35 years old in good health.

This chain connects TRBV7-2 to TRBJ1-6; 8 nucleotides line up with TRBD1. This CDR3 comprises 15 residues. Trimming took 0 bases from V and 7 from J; bases not matched to a gene: 2. CDR1 is SGHTA and CDR2 is FQGNSA in the germline V gene. In nucleotides, the CDR3 is TGTGCCAGCAGCTTAGCACAGGGGGTGAATTCACCCCTCCACTTT. It encodes CASSLAQGVNSPLHF.

In regard to this clone: Within the sample, other DNA sequences also encode this same CDR3. The CDR3, as DNA: TGTGCCAGCTCACCAGGGGGAACCACTTACGAGCAGTACTTC. This gives the protein CASSPGGTTYEQYF. This chain joins TRBV18 and TRBJ2-7; either TRBD1 or TRBD2 may fit D (5 bases each). Between the trimmed V and J ends, which lost 2 bases and 4 bases, there was a span of 12 bases. Germline V CDR1 and CDR2: KGHSH, LQKENI. The CDR3 runs to 14 residues.

The chain recombines TRBV27 with TRBJ2-2; a weak D match, TRBD1 (5 bases). CDR3 length: 16 amino acids. The V gene lost 2 bases and the J gene lost 1 base, with 11 bases spanning the gap. Germline V gene data show CDR1 as MNHEY and CDR2 as SMNVEV (reference sequence). The CDR3 nucleotides read TGTGCCAGCAGTTTAAAGGGGCAGGGGAACACCGGGGAGCTGTTTTTT. As protein: CASSLKGQGNTGELFF.

The V gene is TRBV30, the J gene TRBJ1-6; possibly TRBD1 for D (6 bases). In germline, CDR1 is GTSNPN, CDR2 SVGIG (reference sequence). The CDR3 is 14 residues long. Trimming stripped 3 bases from V and 9 bases from J, with 15 bases between. CDR3 bases: TGTGCCTGGAGCCAACAGGGATTGGGTTCACCCCTCCACTTT. Translated: CAWSQQGLGSPLHF.

This clone was seen just once. The chain has TRBV7-9 and TRBJ2-7; the match to TRBD2 covers 11 bases. V shed 5 bases and J 2 bases; nucleotides not matched to a gene: 5. CDR1 is SEHNR and CDR2 is FQNEAQ in the germline V gene (reference sequence). This CDR3 region has 15 residues. CDR3 sequence reads: CASSQIAGGPYEQYF. CDR3 coding DNA: TGTGCCAGCAGCCAGATAGCGGGAGGGCCCTACGAGCAGTACTTC.

The V gene is TRBV5-4, the J gene TRBJ2-5; 13 positions agree with TRBD2. The CDR3 has 16 residues. Germline CDR1 SGHNT, CDR2 YYREEE (reference sequence). V lost 4 bases, J lost 6 bases, and 9 bases stayed unmatched. The CDR3 region has the DNA TGTGCCAGCAGCCCCCGACTAGCGGGAGGTAAGAAGACCCAGTACTTC. It specifies CASSPRLAGGKKTQYF.

The J gene is TRBJ2-7, the V gene TRBV7-2; a weak D match, TRBD2 (5 bases). V lost 2 bases to trimming and J lost 2 bases, with 10 bases between them. CDR1 and CDR2 from the germline V gene are SGHTA and FQGNSA. The length of the CDR3 is 14 residues. CDR3 region: CASSLSLAPYEQYF. CDR3 nucleotides: TGTGCCAGCAGCTTAAGTCTAGCCCCCTACGAGCAGTACTTC.

V is TRBV5-6 and J is TRBJ2-5; 8 bases are a match to TRBD1. Trimming took 2 bases from V and 1 from J; bases not matched to a gene: 7. The CDR3 is made up of 16 amino acids. CDR1 is SGHDT, CDR2 YYEEEE, per germline. CDR3 nucleotides: TGTGCCAGCAGCTTTATTACAGGGGGTTTCCAAGAGACCCAGTACTTC. Its translation: CASSFITGGFQETQYF.

The genes are TRBV5-1 and TRBJ1-2; 8 positions match TRBD1. The CDR3 is 16 residues long. Germline V gene data show CDR1 as SGHRS and CDR2 as YFSETQ. V lost 4 bases and J lost 7; bases outside the gene matches: 15. The CDR3 coding sequence is TGCGCCAGCAGCCCCCTGGAGAAGACAGGGGTTGCTGGCTACACCTTC. Translating it yields CASSPLEKTGVAGYTF.

The chain combines TRBV11-2 with TRBJ2-5; D is unclear. The germline V and J ends were trimmed by 3 bases and 7 bases, with 9 bases remaining between them. CDR3 length: 12 residues. Germline assignment: CDR1 SGHAT and CDR2 FQNNGV. The chain's CDR3 is CASSFIGGTQYF. As DNA, the CDR3 is TGTGCCAGCAGCTTCATCGGCGGGACCCAGTACTTC.

On this clone: The same CDR3 also results from other DNA sequences found in this sample. The CDR3 is CASSRDRDTEAFF. DNA of the CDR3: TGTGCCAGCAGTAGGGACAGGGACACTGAAGCTTTCTTT. The chain recombines TRBV6-5 with TRBJ1-1; 9 bases match TRBD1. The germline V gene encodes CDR1 MNHEY and CDR2 SVGAGI. The CDR3 covers 13 residues. V shed 5 bases, J shed 3 bases, and the junction held 1 base outside the gene matches.

CDR3 region: CASSSTGASSYEQYF. DNA of the CDR3: TGTGCCAGCAGTTCTACAGGGGCTAGCTCCTACGAGCAGTACTTC. The chain carries TRBV28 and TRBJ2-7; 7 bases fit TRBD1. The V segment lost 4 bases and the J segment 0 bases; nucleotides outside the gene matches: 6. The germline V gene has CDR1 MDHEN and CDR2 SYDVKM. This CDR3 is built from 15 residues. Looking up the rest from reference TRBV28 and TRBJ2-7 gives the full variable domain: DVKVTQSSRYLVKRTGEKVFLECVQDMDHENMFWYRQDPGLGLRLIYFSYDVKMKEKGDIPEGYSVSREKKERFSLILESASTNQTSMYLCASSSTGASSYEQYFGPGTRLTVT.

This clone was counted a single time. Written as DNA, the CDR3 is TGCGCCAGCAAGCTAGCGGGAGGTGTCTCCTACAATGAGCAGTTCTTC. Its protein is CASKLAGGVSYNEQFF. The chain joins TRBV10-1 to TRBJ2-1, with 11 positions matching TRBD2. Germline V lookup: CDR1 WNHNN, CDR2 SYGVQD (reference sequence). The CDR3 spans 16 residues. Losses at the gene ends were 7 bases for V and 0 bases for J; bases not matched to a gene: 5.

The genes are TRBV18 and TRBJ2-1, with 9 bases identical to TRBD2. CDR3 length equals 19 residues. V lost 3 bases to trimming and J lost 3 bases; unmatched junction nucleotides: 15. The germline CDR1 and CDR2 sequences are KGHSH and LQKENI. The CDR3 region has the DNA TGTGCCAGCTCACCTAGGGGGACTAGCTGGACCCGTTTCTACAATGAGCAGTTCTTC. It translates to CASSPRGTSWTRFYNEQFF.

The rearrangement links TRBV6-1 to TRBJ2-1; a possible D gene is TRBD1 (6 bases). From germline, CDR1 is MNHNS and CDR2 SASEGT. The CDR3 loop spans 15 amino acids. V lost 7 bases and J 4 bases, leaving 17 bases between the germline ends. CDR3 nucleotides: TGTGCCAGCACCGAGGGCAGGGGACCATACAATGAGCAGTTCTTC. Its protein is CASTEGRGPYNEQFF.

The genes are TRBV19 and TRBJ2-5, with 9 bases fitting TRBD2. The CDR3 length is 15 residues. The V and J ends lost 5 bases and 4 bases, in that order; junction bases with no gene match: 8. Per the germline V gene, CDR1 is LNHDA and CDR2 is SQIVND (reference sequence). The CDR3 loop reads CASSSLAGLRETQYF. CDR3 in DNA: TGTGCCAGTAGTTCTCTAGCGGGGCTACGAGAGACCCAGTACTTC.

The rearrangement links TRBV5-1 to TRBJ1-4; 8 bases map to TRBD1. Trimming removed 1 base from V and 6 bases from J; junction bases left unmatched: 2. In germline, CDR1 is SGHRS, CDR2 YFSETQ. The CDR3 extends over 14 amino acids. The CDR3 spells CASSLTGGYEKLFF. The CDR3 DNA reads TGCGCCAGCAGCTTGACAGGGGGGTATGAAAAACTGTTTTTT. Variable domain in full (rest from reference TRBV5-1 and TRBJ1-4): KAGVTQTPRYLIKTRGQQVTLSCSPISGHRSVSWYQQTPGQGLQFLFEYFSETQRNKGNFPGRFSGRQFSNSRSEMNVSTLELGDSALYLCASSLTGGYEKLFFGSGTQLSVL.

The chain joins TRBV10-2 to TRBJ1-4; D might be TRBD1 (6 bases). V shed 6 bases and J shed 4 bases, with 12 bases lying between them. The length of the CDR3 is 14 residues. Looked up from germline, CDR1 is WSHSY and CDR2 is SAAADI. CDR3 coding DNA: TGCGCCAGCAGCGAGCAGGGGAATAATGAAAAACTGTTTTTT. Protein sequence: CASSEQGNNEKLFF.

As concerns this clone: This sample also contains other DNA sequences that code for the same CDR3. V and J are TRBV4-3 and TRBJ2-1; D unclear. This CDR3 region has 13 residues. The germline V gene encodes CDR1 LGHNA and CDR2 YSLEER. The V end lost 0 bases, the J end lost 6 bases, and 6 bases lay between the germline ends. Here the CDR3 DNA reads TGCGCCAGCAGCCAAGATCGGGCCAATGAGCAGTTCTTC. Its translation is CASSQDRANEQFF.

Regarding this clone: This specimen includes other DNA sequences encoding the same CDR3. The rearrangement links TRBV7-2 to TRBJ2-7; perhaps TRBD1 as D (6 bases). This CDR3 is built from 13 residues. The germline V gene has CDR1 SGHTA and CDR2 FQGNSA. The ends were cut back, 5 bases at V and 3 bases at J, with 11 bases in the middle. The CDR3 bases are TGTGCCAGCAGCCAAGACAGGAGCTACGAGCAGTACTTC. Translated: CASSQDRSYEQYF.